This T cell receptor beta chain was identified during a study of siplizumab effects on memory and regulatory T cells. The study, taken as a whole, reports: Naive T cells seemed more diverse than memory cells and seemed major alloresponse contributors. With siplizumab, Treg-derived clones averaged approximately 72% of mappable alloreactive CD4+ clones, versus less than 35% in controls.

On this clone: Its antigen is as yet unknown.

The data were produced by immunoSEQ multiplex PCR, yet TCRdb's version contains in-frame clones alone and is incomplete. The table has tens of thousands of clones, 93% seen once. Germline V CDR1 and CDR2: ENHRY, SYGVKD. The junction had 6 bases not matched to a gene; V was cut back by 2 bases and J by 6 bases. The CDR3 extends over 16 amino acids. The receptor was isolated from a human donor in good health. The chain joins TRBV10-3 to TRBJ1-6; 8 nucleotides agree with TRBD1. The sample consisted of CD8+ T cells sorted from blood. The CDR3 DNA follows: TGTGCCATCAGTGAGAACGTGGACAGGGTTAATTCACCCCTCCACTTT. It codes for CAISENVDRVNSPLHF.